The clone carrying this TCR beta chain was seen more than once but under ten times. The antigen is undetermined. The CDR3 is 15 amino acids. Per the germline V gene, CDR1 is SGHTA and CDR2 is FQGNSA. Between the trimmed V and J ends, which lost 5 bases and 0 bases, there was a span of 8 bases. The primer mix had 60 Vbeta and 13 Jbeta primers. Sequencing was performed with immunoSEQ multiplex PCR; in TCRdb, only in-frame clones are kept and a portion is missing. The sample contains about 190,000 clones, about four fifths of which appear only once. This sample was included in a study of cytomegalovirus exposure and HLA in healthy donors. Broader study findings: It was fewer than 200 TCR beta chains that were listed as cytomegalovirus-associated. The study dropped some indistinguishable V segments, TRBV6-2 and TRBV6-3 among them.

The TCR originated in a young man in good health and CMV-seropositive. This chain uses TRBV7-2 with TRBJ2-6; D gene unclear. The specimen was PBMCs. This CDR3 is CASSLKYSGANVLTF. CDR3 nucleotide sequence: TGTGCCAGCAGCCTAAAGTACTCTGGGGCCAACGTCCTGACTTTC.